The 6 T cell receptor beta chains reported below all come from one sample, sequenced in a study of T cell responses to AZD1222 COVID-19 vaccine. Generated by immunoSEQ multiplex PCR, the TCRdb table keeps only in-frame clones and is missing some. The data show 95,000 to 110,000 clones, roughly 87% seen once. The sequencing used peripheral blood, collected on day 0 of AZD1222 vaccination. The receptors derive from an adult in good health.

The rearrangement uses TRBV4-2 and TRBJ2-3; a weak D match, TRBD2 (6 bases). V was cut by 2 bases and J by 2 bases, with 8 bases left in between. The CDR3 contains 14 residues. Germline V gene lookup returns CDR1 LGHNA and CDR2 YNFKEQ. In DNA, the CDR3 is TGTGCCAGCAGCCAAAGCGGGTTCACAGATACGCAGTATTTT. It translates to CASSQSGFTDTQYF.

This clone has only one observation. V is TRBV19 and J is TRBJ1-2; 7 positions agree with TRBD1. The CDR3 loop spans 18 amino acids. The ends lost 3 bases at V and 2 bases at J; junction bases unmatched: 15. Germline loops: CDR1 LNHDA, CDR2 SQIVND (reference sequence). CDR3 sequence: CASSIKPYTGTANYGYTF. The CDR3 nucleotides read TGTGCCAGTAGTATTAAACCATACACCGGGACAGCGAACTATGGCTACACCTTC.

This clone was found once. The chain recombines TRBV21-1 with TRBJ2-5; TRBD1 is the table's D call and was not checked against the DNA. TRBV21-1 is termed a pseudogene. The CDR3 is 13 residues long. This CDR3 is CASSQQGKETQYF. CDR3 sequence (DNA): TGTGCCAGCTCCCAACAGGGGAAGGAGACCCAGTACTTC.

The J gene is TRBJ1-2, the V gene TRBV10-3; TRBD1 is a possible D gene (5 bases). CDR1 and CDR2 from the germline V gene are ENHRY and SYGVKD. CDR3 length: 12 amino acids. Trimming removed 7 bases from V and 4 bases from J, with 10 bases in between. The CDR3 DNA is TGTGCCATCAAGTCCGGGGCCTATGGCTACACCTTC. Amino acid sequence: CAIKSGAYGYTF.

The chain couples TRBV27 to TRBJ1-2; D is ambiguous. The ends were cut back, 0 bases at V and 6 bases at J, with 8 bases in the middle. Germline V gene sequence: CDR1 MNHEY, CDR2 SMNVEV (reference sequence). The CDR3 length is 13 residues. Here the CDR3 DNA reads TGTGCCAGCAGTTTATCGTCCTCTAATGGCTACACCTTC. It yields the protein CASSLSSSNGYTF.

The chain carries TRBV19 and TRBJ2-5, with D perhaps matching TRBD1 or TRBD2 (5 bases each). Trimming took 3 bases from V and 5 from J, leaving 13 bases between them. CDR1 is LNHDA, CDR2 SQIVND, per germline (reference sequence). The CDR3 length is 14 residues. The CDR3 DNA reads TGTGCCAGTAGTATGGCTGACGGGGCGGAGACCCAGTACTTC. Protein: CASSMADGAETQYF.